This TCR beta chain was captured by sequencing in a study of PD-1 blockade in classical Hodgkin lymphoma. Study observations and caveats: Some patients started nivolumab under 1 year after ASCT, and they were excluded. Complete responders started with a diversity level that resembled newly diagnosed patients at baseline. Newly diagnosed patients had baseline TCR diversity that was reportedly lower than that of healthy donors.

Worth noting for this clone: Antigen: not known.

Time point defined: cycle 4 day 1 (C4D1), after less than seven weeks of nivolumab. Every patient relapsed after autologous stem cell transplantation, and brentuximab vedotin exposure varied. Using immunoSEQ multiplex PCR, the repertoire was profiled, and TCRdb retains in-frame clones only, with some absent. Counted here are roughly 6,900 clones, 75% to 90% occurring once; the ten biggest clones make up approximately 38%. Germline CDR1 reads LNHDA; CDR2 reads SQIVND (reference sequence). The CDR3 is made up of 14 amino acids. With 7 bases removed from V and 5 bases from J, the gap between germline ends came to 15 bases.

This sequence was found in a human donor with classical Hodgkin lymphoma. Here the sequenced sample was peripheral blood mononuclear cells (PBMCs), taken before the fourth cycle of nivolumab. The chain employs TRBV19 and TRBJ2-1; D is ambiguous. CDR3 DNA: TGTGCCAGTAACATCCTTGGTAGGCACAATGAGCAGTTCTTC. This sequence encodes CASNILGRHNEQFF.